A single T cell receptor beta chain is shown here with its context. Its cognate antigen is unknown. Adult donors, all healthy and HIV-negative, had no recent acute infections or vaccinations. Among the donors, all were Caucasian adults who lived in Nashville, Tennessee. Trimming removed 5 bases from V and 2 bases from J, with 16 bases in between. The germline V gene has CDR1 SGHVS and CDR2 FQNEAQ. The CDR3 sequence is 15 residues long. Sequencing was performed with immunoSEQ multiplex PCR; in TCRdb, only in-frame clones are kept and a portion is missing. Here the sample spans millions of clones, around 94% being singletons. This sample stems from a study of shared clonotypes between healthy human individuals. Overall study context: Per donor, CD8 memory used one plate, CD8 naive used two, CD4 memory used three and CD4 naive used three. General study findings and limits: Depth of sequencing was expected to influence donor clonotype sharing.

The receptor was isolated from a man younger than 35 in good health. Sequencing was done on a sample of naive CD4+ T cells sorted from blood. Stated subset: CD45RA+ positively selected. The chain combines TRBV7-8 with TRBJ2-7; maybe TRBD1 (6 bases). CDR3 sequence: CASSLRGPFTYEQYF. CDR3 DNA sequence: TGTGCCAGCAGCCTCAGGGGCCCCTTTACCTACGAGCAGTACTTC.